The clone carrying this TCR beta chain was seen at least ten times. Through template switching, a universal primer site was introduced, and the cDNA contained unique molecular identifiers. MiXCR was run by TCRdb on the 5' RACE reads, yielding one entry per CDR3 protein. The profile shows nearly 900,000 distinct CDR3 sequences, 10% to 15% of them singletons. This CDR3 is built from 15 residues. Between the trimmed V and J ends, which lost 4 bases and 1 base, there was a span of 13 bases. These data come from a study of identical twins. These records were also assigned to another study, of yellow fever vaccine responses in identical twins.

This TCR came from a woman in her late teens or twenties in good health. Sequenced input: PBMCs. The chain employs TRBV12-3 or TRBV12-4 and TRBJ2-5; either TRBD1 or TRBD2 may supply D (5 bases each). CDR3 residues: CASSSGRGVQETQYF. DNA of the CDR3: TGTGCCAGCAGTTCCGGGCGAGGGGTCCAAGAGACCCAGTACTTC.